The entry that follows covers one TCR beta chain sequence. Its matching antigen is unknown. The data stem from a study of tumor-infiltrating lymphocytes in localized non-small cell lung cancer. Study-wide points: Higher tumor T cell infiltration than in uninvolved lung was supported by TCRbeta sequencing. Different pieces of the same tissue went to different assays, confounding technical variation with intratumor heterogeneity. Tumor T-cell fraction was not associated with recurrence-free survival.

From germline, CDR1 is MDHEN and CDR2 SYDVKM. Trimming stripped 3 bases from V and 7 bases from J, with 7 bases between. The length of the CDR3 is 12 residues. The method was immunoSEQ multiplex PCR; TCRdb's version includes in-frame clones alone and lacks a portion of them. Counted here are approximately 6,700 clones, just under 75% occurring once; the ten biggest clones make up roughly 30%. The V call is TRBV28, the J call TRBJ1-5; D gene ambiguous. The sample taken for sequencing was lung tumor tissue. This clonotype originated in a human donor with non-small cell lung cancer. The CDR3: CASSLILQPQHF. The CDR3 DNA follows: TGTGCCAGCAGTTTGATCCTGCAGCCCCAGCATTTT.